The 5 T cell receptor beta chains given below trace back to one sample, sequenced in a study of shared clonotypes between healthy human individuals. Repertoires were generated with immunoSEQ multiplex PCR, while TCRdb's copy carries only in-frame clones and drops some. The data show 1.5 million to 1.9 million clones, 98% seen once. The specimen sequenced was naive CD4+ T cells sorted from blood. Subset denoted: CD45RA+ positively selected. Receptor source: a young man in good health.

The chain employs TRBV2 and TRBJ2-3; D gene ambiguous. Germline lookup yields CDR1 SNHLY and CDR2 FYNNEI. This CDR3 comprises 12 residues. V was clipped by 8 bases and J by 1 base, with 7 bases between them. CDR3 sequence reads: CASSTGTDTQYF. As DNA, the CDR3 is TGTGCCAGCTCCACTGGCACAGATACGCAGTATTTT.

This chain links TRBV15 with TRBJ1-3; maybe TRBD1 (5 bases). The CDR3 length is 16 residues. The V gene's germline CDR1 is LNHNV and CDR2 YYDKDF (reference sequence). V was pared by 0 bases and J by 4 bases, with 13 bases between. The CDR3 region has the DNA TGTGCCACCAGCAGAGAGTTGAGGGGAGCCGGAAACACCATATATTTT. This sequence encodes CATSRELRGAGNTIYF. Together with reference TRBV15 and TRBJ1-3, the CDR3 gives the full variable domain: DAMVIQNPRYQVTQFGKPVTLSCSQTLNHNVMYWYQQKSSQAPKLLFHYYDKDFNNEADTPDNFQSRRPNTSFCFLDIRSPGLGDTAMYLCATSRELRGAGNTIYFGEGSWLTVV.

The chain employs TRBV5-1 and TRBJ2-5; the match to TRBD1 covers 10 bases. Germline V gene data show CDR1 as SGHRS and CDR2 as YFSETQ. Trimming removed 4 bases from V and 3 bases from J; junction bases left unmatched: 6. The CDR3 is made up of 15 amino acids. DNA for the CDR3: TGCGCCAGCAGCGTTCAAGGGACAGGGGAAGAGACCCAGTACTTC. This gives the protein CASSVQGTGEETQYF.

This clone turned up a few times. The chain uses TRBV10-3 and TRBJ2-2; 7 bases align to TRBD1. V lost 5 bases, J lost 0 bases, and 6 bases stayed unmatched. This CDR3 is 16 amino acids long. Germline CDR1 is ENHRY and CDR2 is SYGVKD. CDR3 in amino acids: CAISRDRPTNTGELFF. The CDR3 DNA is TGTGCCATCAGTCGGGACAGACCGACGAACACCGGGGAGCTGTTTTTT.

CDR3 sequence reads: CASSPDSVETQYF. The CDR3, as DNA: TGCGCCAGCAGCCCCGACAGTGTAGAGACCCAGTACTTC. This chain joins TRBV5-1 and TRBJ2-5; D perhaps matches TRBD1 (5 bases). The V gene's germline CDR1 is SGHRS and CDR2 YFSETQ. The ends were cut back, 4 bases at V and 4 bases at J, with 11 bases in the middle. The length of the CDR3 is 13 residues.